The rows below give T cell receptor beta chains drawn from one sample of a study of blood T cell repertoires in COVID-19. Profiling relied on immunoSEQ multiplex PCR, and the TCRdb table lists in-frame clones only, not all of them. The table has roughly 99,000 clones, 70% to 90% seen once. The sample comprised peripheral blood. These receptors all stem from a man aged 45-65 years with COVID-19, enrolled during active disease. CDR3s include the opening cysteine and the closing phenylalanine or tryptophan. A D gene is named only where the DNA matches it firmly. The listing skips clone size in some rows; elsewhere it reads once, few, many or a size class.

clone size	J gene	V gene	D gene	CDR3 protein
NA	TRBJ1-2	TRBV4-3	TRBD1	CASSQERQGHGYTF
NA	TRBJ1-6	TRBV5-1	NA	CASSFGQGGLGSPLHF
NA	TRBJ2-4	TRBV4-2	TRBD2	CASSQDWLYSGGLAKNIQYF
NA	TRBJ1-6	TRBV30	NA	CAWSMGRSRARSSYNSPLHF
NA	TRBJ1-2	TRBV5-4	NA	CASSLQGTNYGYTF
NA	TRBJ2-7	TRBV11-2	TRBD2	CASSSLAGGRSSEQYF
NA	TRBJ1-4	TRBV29-1	NA	CSVCFGERNEKLFF
NA	TRBJ1-2	TRBV24-1	TRBD1	CATSDMTGTSGYTF
NA	TRBJ2-7	TRBV27	NA	CASRAVSSYEQYF
few	TRBJ1-2	TRBV5-5	NA	CASSLTVTSYGYTF
NA	TRBJ1-1	TRBV7-2	NA	CASSLINTEAFF
NA	TRBJ1-2	TRBV7-2	NA	CASSLVRSVNRMSNYGYTF
NA	TRBJ2-3	TRBV10-3	TRBD2	CAISEATSGVDTQYF
NA	TRBJ2-7	TRBV11-3	NA	CASSLDSGRKQYF
NA	TRBJ2-7	TRBV6-5	NA	CASSYRGSEQYF
NA	TRBJ2-1	TRBV3-1/TRBV3-2	NA	CASSQPSVGGYNEQFF
NA	TRBJ1-1	TRBV28	TRBD1	CASYQETGANTEAFF
once	TRBJ1-1	TRBV19	NA	CASSLQGLNTEAFF
NA	TRBJ1-1	TRBV30	NA	CAWRRTLVGTEAFF
NA	TRBJ1-2	TRBV27	NA	CASSPRGFSYGYTF
NA	TRBJ1-5	TRBV19	NA	CASSYPVSNQPQHF
once	TRBJ2-7	TRBV3-1/TRBV3-2	NA	CASSQAYEQYF
NA	TRBJ2-7	TRBV7-2	TRBD2	CASSLEGLAAYEQYF
NA	TRBJ2-1	TRBV5-8	NA	CASSLVGGSYNEQFF
NA	TRBJ1-2	TRBV5-1	NA	CASSLAKQVNYGYTF
NA	TRBJ2-7	TRBV9	TRBD2	CASSDQAGTSEAYEQYF
NA	TRBJ1-3	TRBV2	NA	CASSGTSSYF
NA	TRBJ1-5	TRBV15	NA	CATSEAIANQPQHF
NA	TRBJ2-1	TRBV2	TRBD1	CASSNPGQAYNEQFF
once	TRBJ2-1	TRBV6-6	TRBD1	CASRVPGGYNEQFF
NA	TRBJ1-6	TRBV6-1	NA	CASREDLAYNSPLHF
NA	TRBJ1-6	TRBV2	NA	CASRNDGPSSPLHF
NA	TRBJ2-1	TRBV19	NA	CASSIRTARNEQFF
NA	TRBJ1-6	TRBV27	NA	CASRRRGFSPLHF
once	TRBJ2-2	TRBV29-1	TRBD2	CSVALAANTGELFF
NA	TRBJ1-2	TRBV7-2	TRBD1	CASSPGTGSNYGYTF
NA	TRBJ1-2	TRBV28	TRBD1	CASSLGQGIGGYTF
NA	TRBJ2-1	TRBV7-7	TRBD2	CASSLGPKSASGGLTYNEQFF
NA	TRBJ2-1	TRBV2	TRBD1	CASSVRQGPGEQFF
NA	TRBJ1-2	TRBV11-1	NA	CASSLAKGVTETYGYTF
NA	TRBJ1-4	TRBV29-1	TRBD1	CSARTGTATNEKLFF
NA	TRBJ1-5	TRBV6-5	NA	CASSYSQFNQPQHF
NA	TRBJ2-1	TRBV7-9	NA	CASSLVGHEQFF
NA	TRBJ1-1	TRBV6-2/TRBV6-3	NA	CASSYSNSRAEAFF
few	TRBJ1-5	TRBV25-1	TRBD1	CATIGDRGPDSNQPQHF
NA	TRBJ1-1	TRBV4-1	TRBD1	CASSPRTGNTEAFF
NA	TRBJ2-5	TRBV18	NA	CASSPGTPKETQYF
NA	TRBJ1-2	TRBV5-4	NA	CASSPPSDYGYTF
NA	TRBJ2-1	TRBV6-5	TRBD2	CASRLAGGSEQFF
NA	TRBJ2-1	TRBV10-1	TRBD1	CASSDSSGGSYNEQFF
NA	TRBJ1-1	TRBV6-5	TRBD1	CASSSPGTGGTEAFF
NA	TRBJ2-2	TRBV3-1/TRBV3-2	NA	CASSQAGTSTGELFF
NA	TRBJ2-5	TRBV2	NA	CASSLAGSQETQYF
NA	TRBJ2-5	TRBV5-1	TRBD2	CASSPSGGETQYF
NA	TRBJ2-7	TRBV10-2	NA	CASTGDSSYEQYF